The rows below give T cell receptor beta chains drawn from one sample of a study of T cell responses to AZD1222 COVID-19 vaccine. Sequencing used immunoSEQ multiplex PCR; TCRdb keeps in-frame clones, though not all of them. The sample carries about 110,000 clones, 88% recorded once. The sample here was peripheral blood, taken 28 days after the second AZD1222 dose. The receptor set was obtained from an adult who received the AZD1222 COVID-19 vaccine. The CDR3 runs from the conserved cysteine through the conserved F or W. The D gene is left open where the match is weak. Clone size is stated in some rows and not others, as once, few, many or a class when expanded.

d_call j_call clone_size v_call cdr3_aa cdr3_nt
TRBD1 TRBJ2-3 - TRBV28 CASSLRTGYTDTQYF TGTGCCAGCAGCCTACGGACAGGCTACACAGATACGCAGTATTTT
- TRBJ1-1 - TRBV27 CASSYRPTGSGTEAFF TGTGCCAGCAGTTACCGACCCACAGGGTCTGGAACTGAAGCTTTCTTT
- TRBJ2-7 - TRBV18 CASSPRTNYEQYF TGTGCCAGCTCACCCCGGACTAACTACGAGCAGTACTTC
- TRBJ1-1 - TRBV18 CASSPPLTTLNTEAFF TGTGCCAGCTCACCACCGTTGACAACACTCAACACTGAAGCTTTCTTT
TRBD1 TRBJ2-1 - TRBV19 CASSIMGSGDSYNEQFF TGTGCCAGTAGTATTATGGGTTCAGGGGACAGCTACAATGAGCAGTTCTTC
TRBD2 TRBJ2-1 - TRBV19 CATEKGGTDNEQFF TGTGCCACCGAGAAGGGAGGGACGGACAATGAGCAGTTCTTC
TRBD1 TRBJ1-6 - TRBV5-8 CASSAGTGDISPLHF TGTGCCAGCAGCGCGGGGACAGGGGATATCTCACCCCTCCACTTT
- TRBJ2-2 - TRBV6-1 CASSESMNTGELFF TGTGCCAGCAGTGAATCAATGAACACCGGGGAGCTGTTTTTT
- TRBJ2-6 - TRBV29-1 CSVQELSGANVLTF TGCAGCGTTCAGGAATTATCTGGGGCCAACGTCCTGACTTTC
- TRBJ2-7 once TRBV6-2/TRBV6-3 CASSPGSSYEQYF TGTGCCAGCAGTCCAGGGAGCTCCTACGAGCAGTACTTC
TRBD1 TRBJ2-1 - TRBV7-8 CASSLGHPGQGYNEQFF TGTGCCAGCAGCTTAGGTCATCCGGGACAGGGCTACAATGAGCAGTTCTTC
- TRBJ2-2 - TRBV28 CASSPFGPANTGELFF TGTGCCAGCAGTCCCTTCGGGCCTGCGAACACCGGGGAGCTGTTTTTT
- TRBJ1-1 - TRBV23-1 CASSQIGSSNTEAFF TGCGCCAGCAGTCAAATCGGCTCTTCGAACACTGAAGCTTTCTTT
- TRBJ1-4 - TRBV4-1 CASSDFRGANEKLFF TGCGCCAGCAGCGATTTTCGGGGGGCTAATGAAAAACTGTTTTTT
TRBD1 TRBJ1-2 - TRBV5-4 CASNPTSSETGIYGYTF TGTGCCAGCAACCCAACGTCTTCCGAGACAGGGATTTATGGCTACACCTTC
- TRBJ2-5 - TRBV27 CASSLWGHGETQYF TGTGCCAGCAGTTTATGGGGGCATGGGGAGACCCAGTACTTC
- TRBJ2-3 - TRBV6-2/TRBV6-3 CASSSMTTHGTDTQYF TGTGCCAGCAGTTCCATGACAACGCATGGGACAGATACGCAGTATTTT
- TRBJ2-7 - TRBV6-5 CASSRQATYEQYF TGTGCCAGCAGTCGACAGGCTACCTACGAGCAGTACTTC
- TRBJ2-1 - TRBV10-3 CAISEETRAYNEQFF TGTGCCATCAGTGAGGAGACTAGAGCCTACAATGAGCAGTTCTTC
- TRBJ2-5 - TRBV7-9 CASSLDPSEFAGETQYF TGTGCCAGCAGCTTAGATCCTAGCGAGTTTGCGGGAGAGACCCAGTACTTC
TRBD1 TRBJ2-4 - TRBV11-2 CASSTYRGHAGIQYF TGTGCCAGCAGCACGTACAGGGGGCATGCGGGCATTCAGTACTTC
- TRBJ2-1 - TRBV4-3 CASSQDRTQEQFF TGCGCCAGCAGCCAAGATCGCACGCAAGAGCAGTTCTTC
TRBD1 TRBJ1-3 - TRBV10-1 CASSTGQGTGNTIYF TGCGCCAGCAGTACGGGACAGGGGACTGGAAACACCATATATTTT
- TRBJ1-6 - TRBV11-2 CASSLGAGRVSPLHF TGTGCCAGCAGCTTAGGGGCAGGGCGAGTCTCACCCCTCCACTTT
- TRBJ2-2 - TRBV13 CASSPRGGVGTGELFF TGTGCCAGCAGCCCCAGAGGTGGGGTCGGCACCGGGGAGCTGTTTTTT
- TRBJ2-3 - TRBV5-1 CASSLGSGWGDTQYF TGCGCCAGCAGCTTGGGTAGCGGATGGGGAGATACGCAGTATTTT
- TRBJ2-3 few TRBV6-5 CASRPSRDTQYF TGTGCCAGCAGACCCTCCCGGGATACGCAGTATTTT
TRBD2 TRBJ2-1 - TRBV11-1 CASSTLAGGNEQFF TGTGCCAGCAGCACTCTAGCGGGTGGCAATGAGCAGTTCTTC
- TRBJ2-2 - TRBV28 CASSLPGAGELFF TGTGCCAGCAGTTTACCAGGGGCCGGGGAGCTGTTTTTT